The clone carrying this T cell receptor (beta chain) was detected once. The data belong to a study of shared clonotypes between healthy human individuals. Method: immunoSEQ multiplex PCR; TCRdb's copy keeps in-frame clones and lacks some. The sample contains about 2.3 million clones, 85% to 95% of which appear only once. V lost 3 bases and J lost 3; bases outside the gene matches: 8. Germline CDR1 and CDR2: SGHRS and YFSETQ. CDR3 size: 16 residues. Healthy and HIV-negative, the adult donors had no recent acute infections or vaccinations. The specimen was naive CD4+ T cells from PBMCs. The subset is: CD45RA+ positively selected. The J gene is TRBJ2-5, the V gene TRBV5-1; TRBD1 matches at 10 bases. The TCR comes from a man younger than 35 in good health. Some clones in this sample may be carry-over from other donors' samples. This CDR3 reads CASSWETGTGEETQYF. CDR3 sequence (DNA): TGCGCCAGCAGCTGGGAGACCGGGACAGGGGAAGAGACCCAGTACTTC.